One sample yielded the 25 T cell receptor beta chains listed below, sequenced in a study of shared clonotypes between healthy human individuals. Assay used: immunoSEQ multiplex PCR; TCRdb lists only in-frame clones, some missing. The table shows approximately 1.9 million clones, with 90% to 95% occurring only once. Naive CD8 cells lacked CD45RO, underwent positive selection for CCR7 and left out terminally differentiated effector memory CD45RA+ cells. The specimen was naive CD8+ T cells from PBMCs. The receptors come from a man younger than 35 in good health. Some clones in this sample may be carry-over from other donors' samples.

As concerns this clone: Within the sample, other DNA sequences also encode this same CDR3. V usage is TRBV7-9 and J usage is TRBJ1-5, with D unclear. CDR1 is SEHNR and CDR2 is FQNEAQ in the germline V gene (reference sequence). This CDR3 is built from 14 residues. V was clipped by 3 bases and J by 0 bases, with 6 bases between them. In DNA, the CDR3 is TGTGCCAGCAGCTTCGGATATAGCAATCAGCCCCAGCATTTT. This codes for CASSFGYSNQPQHF.

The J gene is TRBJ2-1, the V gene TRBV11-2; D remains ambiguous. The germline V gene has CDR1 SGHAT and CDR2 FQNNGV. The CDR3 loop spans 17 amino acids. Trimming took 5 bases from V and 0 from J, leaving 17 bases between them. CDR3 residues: CASSPSGALLSYNEQFF. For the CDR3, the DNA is TGTGCCAGCAGCCCCTCGGGTGCCTTGCTCTCCTACAATGAGCAGTTCTTC.

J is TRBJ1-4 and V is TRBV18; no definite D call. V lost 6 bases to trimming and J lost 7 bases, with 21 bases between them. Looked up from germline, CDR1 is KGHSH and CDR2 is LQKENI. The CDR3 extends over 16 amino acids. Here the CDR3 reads CASSPIIREYAEKLFF. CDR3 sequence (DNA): TGTGCCAGCTCCCCGATTATTAGGGAGTACGCTGAAAAACTGTTTTTT.

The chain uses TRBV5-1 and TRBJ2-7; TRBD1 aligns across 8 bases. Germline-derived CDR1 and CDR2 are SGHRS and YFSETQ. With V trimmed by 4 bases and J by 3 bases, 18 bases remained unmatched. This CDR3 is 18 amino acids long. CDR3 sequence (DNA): TGCGCCAGCAGCCTGGATGTCTCAGGGGGCGGGATAGACTACGAGCAGTACTTC. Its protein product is CASSLDVSGGGIDYEQYF.

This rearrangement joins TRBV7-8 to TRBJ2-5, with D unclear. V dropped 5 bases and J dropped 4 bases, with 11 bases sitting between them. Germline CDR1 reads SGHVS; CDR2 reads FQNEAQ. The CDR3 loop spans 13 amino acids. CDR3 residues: CASSLVVIETQYF. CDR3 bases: TGTGCCAGCAGCCTGGTCGTGATAGAGACCCAGTACTTC. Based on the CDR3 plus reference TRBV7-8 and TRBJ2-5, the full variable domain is GAGVSQSPRYKVAKRGQDVALRCDPISGHVSLFWYQQALGQGPEFLTYFQNEAQLDKSGLPSDRFFAERPEGSVSTLKIQRTQQEDSAVYLCASSLVVIETQYFGPGTRLLVL.

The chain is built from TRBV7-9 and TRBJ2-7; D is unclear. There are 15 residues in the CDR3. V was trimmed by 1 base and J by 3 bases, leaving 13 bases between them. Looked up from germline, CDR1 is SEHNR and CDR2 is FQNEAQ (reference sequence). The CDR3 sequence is CASSLVEWNRYEQYF. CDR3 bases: TGTGCCAGCAGCTTAGTTGAATGGAACCGCTACGAGCAGTACTTC.

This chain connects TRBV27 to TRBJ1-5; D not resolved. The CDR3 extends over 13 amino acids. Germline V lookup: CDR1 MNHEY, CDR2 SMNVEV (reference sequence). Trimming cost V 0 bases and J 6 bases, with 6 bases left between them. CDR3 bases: TGTGCCAGCAGTTTATCGGTTTTTCAGCCCCAGCATTTT. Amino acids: CASSLSVFQPQHF.

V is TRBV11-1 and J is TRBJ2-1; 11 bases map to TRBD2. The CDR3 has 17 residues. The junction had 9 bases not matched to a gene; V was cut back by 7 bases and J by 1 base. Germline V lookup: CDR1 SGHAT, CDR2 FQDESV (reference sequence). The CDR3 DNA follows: TGTGCCAGCACCACCCCTACTAGCGGGAGTTCCTACAATGAGCAGTTCTTC. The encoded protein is CASTTPTSGSSYNEQFF.

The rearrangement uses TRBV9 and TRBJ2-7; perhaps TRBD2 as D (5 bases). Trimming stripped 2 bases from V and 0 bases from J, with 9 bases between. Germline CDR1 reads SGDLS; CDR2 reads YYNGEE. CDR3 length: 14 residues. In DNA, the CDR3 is TGTGCCAGCAGCGTTAAGAGGGACTCCTACGAGCAGTACTTC. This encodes CASSVKRDSYEQYF.

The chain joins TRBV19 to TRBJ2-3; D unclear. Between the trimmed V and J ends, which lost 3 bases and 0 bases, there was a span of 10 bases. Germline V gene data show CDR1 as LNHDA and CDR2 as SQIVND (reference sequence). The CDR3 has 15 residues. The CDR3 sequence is CASSMRLLSTDTQYF. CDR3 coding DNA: TGTGCCAGTAGTATGAGGCTGCTTAGCACAGATACGCAGTATTTT.

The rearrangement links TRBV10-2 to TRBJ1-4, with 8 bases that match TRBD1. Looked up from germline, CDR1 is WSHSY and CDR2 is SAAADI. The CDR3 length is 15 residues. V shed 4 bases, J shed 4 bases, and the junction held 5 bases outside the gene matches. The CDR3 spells CASSARQGHNEKLFF. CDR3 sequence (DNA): TGCGCCAGCAGTGCCAGACAGGGGCATAATGAAAAACTGTTTTTT.

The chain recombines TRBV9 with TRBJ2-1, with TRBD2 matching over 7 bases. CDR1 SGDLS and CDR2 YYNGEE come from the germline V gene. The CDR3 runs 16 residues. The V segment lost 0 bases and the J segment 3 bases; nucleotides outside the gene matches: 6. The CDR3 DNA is TGTGCCAGCAGCGTAGCTGATGCGGGAGTCTACAATGAGCAGTTCTTC. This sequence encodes CASSVADAGVYNEQFF. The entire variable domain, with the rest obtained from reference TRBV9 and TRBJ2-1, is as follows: DSGVTQTPKHLITATGQRVTLRCSPRSGDLSVYWYQQSLDQGLQFLIQYYNGEERAKGNILERFSAQQFPDLHSELNLSSLELGDSALYFCASSVADAGVYNEQFFGPGTRLTVL.

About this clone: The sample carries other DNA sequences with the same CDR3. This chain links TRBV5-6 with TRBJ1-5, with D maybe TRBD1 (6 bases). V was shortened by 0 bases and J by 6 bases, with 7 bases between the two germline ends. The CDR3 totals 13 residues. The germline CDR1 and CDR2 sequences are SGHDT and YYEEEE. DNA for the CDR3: TGTGCCAGCAGCTTGGAGGGGGGTCAGCCCCAGCATTTT. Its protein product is CASSLEGGQPQHF.

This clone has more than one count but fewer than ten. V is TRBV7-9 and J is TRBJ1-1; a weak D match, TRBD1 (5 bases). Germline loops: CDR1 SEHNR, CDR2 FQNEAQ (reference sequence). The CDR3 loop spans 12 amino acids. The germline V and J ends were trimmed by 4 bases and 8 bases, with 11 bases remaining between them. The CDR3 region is CASSSPGGEAFF. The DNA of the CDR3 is TGTGCCAGCAGCTCCCCCGGGGGGGAAGCTTTCTTT.

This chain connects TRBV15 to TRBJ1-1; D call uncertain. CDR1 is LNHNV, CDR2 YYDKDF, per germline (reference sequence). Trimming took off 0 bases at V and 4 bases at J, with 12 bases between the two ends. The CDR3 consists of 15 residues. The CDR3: CATSRDRGGFTEAFF. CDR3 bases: TGTGCCACCAGCAGAGATCGAGGAGGGTTCACTGAAGCTTTCTTT.

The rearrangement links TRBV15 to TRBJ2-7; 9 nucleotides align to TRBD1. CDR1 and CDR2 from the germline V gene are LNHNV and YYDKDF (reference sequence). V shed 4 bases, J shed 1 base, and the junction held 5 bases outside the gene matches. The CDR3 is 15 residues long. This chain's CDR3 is CATSTLQGASYEQYF. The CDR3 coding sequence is TGTGCCACCAGCACCCTACAGGGGGCTTCCTACGAGCAGTACTTC.

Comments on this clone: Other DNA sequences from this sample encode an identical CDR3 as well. The CDR3 here is CASSLYITDTQYF. In DNA, the CDR3 is TGTGCCAGCAGTTTGTACATCACAGATACGCAGTATTTT. This chain links TRBV27 with TRBJ2-3; unclear D gene. The length of the CDR3 is 13 residues. CDR1 and CDR2 from the germline V gene are MNHEY and SMNVEV (reference sequence). The V end lost 3 bases, the J end lost 2 bases, and 6 bases lay between the germline ends.

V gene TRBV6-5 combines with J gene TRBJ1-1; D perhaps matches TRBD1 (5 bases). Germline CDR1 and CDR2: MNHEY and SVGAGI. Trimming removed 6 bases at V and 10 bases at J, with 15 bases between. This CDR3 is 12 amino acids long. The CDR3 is CASRGDGRGAFF. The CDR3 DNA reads TGTGCCAGCAGGGGGGACGGTCGGGGAGCTTTCTTT.

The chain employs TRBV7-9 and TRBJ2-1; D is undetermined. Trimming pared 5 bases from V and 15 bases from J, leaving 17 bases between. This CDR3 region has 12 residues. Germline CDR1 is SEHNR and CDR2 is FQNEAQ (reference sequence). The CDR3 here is CASSPIAHGRFF. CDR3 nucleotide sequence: TGTGCCAGCAGCCCCATTGCGCATGGTAGGTTCTTC.

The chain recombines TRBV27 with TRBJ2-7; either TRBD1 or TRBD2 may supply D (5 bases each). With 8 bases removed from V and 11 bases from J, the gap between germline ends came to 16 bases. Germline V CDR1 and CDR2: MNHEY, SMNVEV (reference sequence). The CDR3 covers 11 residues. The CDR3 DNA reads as TGTGCCAGCCTCCTTGGGGGTAAAAAGTACTTC. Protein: CASLLGGKKYF.

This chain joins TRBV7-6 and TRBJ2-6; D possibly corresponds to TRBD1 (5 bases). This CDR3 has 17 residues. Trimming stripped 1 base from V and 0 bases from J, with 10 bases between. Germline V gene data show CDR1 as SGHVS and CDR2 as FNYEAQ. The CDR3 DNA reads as TGTGCCAGCAGCTTAGGTCCCACAGGCTCTGGGGCCAACGTCCTGACTTTC. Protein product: CASSLGPTGSGANVLTF.

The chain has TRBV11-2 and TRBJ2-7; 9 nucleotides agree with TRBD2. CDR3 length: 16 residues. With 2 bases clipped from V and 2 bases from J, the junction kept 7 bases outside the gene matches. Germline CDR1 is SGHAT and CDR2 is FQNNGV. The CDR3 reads CASSLPSSGNPYEQYF. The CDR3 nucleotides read TGTGCCAGCAGCTTACCGTCTAGCGGGAACCCCTACGAGCAGTACTTC.

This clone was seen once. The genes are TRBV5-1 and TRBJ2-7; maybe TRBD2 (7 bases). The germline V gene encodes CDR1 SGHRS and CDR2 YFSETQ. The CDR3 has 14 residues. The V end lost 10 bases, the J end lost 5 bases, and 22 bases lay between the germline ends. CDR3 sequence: CASTTRGGDDEQYF. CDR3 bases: TGCGCCTCAACGACTAGGGGGGGAGACGACGAGCAGTACTTC.

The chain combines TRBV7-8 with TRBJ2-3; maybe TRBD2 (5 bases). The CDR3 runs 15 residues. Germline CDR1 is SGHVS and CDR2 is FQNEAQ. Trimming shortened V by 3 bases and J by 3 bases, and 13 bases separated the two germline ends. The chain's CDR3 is CASSFFGVGTDTQYF. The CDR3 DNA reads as TGTGCCAGCAGCTTTTTCGGGGTGGGGACAGATACGCAGTATTTT.

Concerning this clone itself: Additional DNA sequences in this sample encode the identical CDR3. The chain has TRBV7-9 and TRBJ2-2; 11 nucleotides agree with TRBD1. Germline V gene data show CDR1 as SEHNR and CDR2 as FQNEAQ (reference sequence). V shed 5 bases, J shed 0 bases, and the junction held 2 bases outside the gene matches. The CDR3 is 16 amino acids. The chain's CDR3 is CASSPGQGANTGELFF. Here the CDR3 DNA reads TGTGCCAGCAGCCCGGGACAGGGGGCGAACACCGGGGAGCTGTTTTTT.